What follows are 25 T cell receptor beta chains derived from one specimen sequenced in a study of radiotherapy plus CTLA-4 blockade in lung cancer. TCRdb's table, derived via immunoSEQ multiplex PCR, lists solely in-frame clones and lacks some. The data hold some 66,000 clones, with approximately 80% observed a single time. Sample: peripheral blood, taken from a patient treated with radiotherapy plus ipilimumab. These receptors all stem from a human donor with non-small cell lung cancer who had a partial response to radiotherapy plus ipilimumab.

This clone was seen a single time. V is TRBV12-5 and J is TRBJ1-3, with D uncertain. Trimming removed 1 base from V and 14 bases from J, with 12 bases in between. Germline loops: CDR1 LGHNT, CDR2 FRNRAP. The CDR3 totals 12 residues. The CDR3 region is CASGLAGRRLYF. The CDR3 DNA reads as TGTGCTAGTGGTTTGGCCGGTCGGCGGCTATATTTT. The full variable domain, rest sourced from reference TRBV12-5 and TRBJ1-3, is DARVTQTPRHKVTEMGQEVTMRCQPILGHNTVFWYRQTMMQGLELLAYFRNRAPLDDSGMPKDRFSAEMPDATLATLKIQPSEPRDSAVYFCASGLAGRRLYFGEGSWLTVV.

The rearrangement links TRBV5-5 to TRBJ2-1, with 7 bases matching TRBD1. Per germline, CDR1 SGHKS and CDR2 YYEKEE (reference sequence). The CDR3 covers 15 residues. Germline trimming cut 1 base from V and 4 bases from J; bases unmatched to any gene: 5. CDR3 nucleotides: TGTGCCAGCAGCTTGAGGGACAGAACTTACAATGAGCAGTTCTTC. Amino acids: CASSLRDRTYNEQFF.

V gene TRBV10-3 combines with J gene TRBJ2-7, with D possibly TRBD2 on 5 matching bases. CDR3 length equals 14 residues. V was clipped by 2 bases and J by 6 bases, with 14 bases between them. In germline, CDR1 is ENHRY, CDR2 SYGVKD. In DNA, the CDR3 is TGTGCCATCAGTGAGGGTACCGGGGTTGGCGAGCAGTACTTC. As protein: CAISEGTGVGEQYF.

The chain is built from TRBV4-1 and TRBJ2-5, with a possible D match to TRBD2 (6 bases). The CDR3 is made up of 16 amino acids. The V and J ends lost 4 bases and 4 bases respectively, with 19 bases between them. Germline V CDR1 and CDR2: MGHRA, YSYEKL. The chain's CDR3 is CASSRGRGGPLETQYF. In DNA form, the CDR3 reads TGCGCCAGCAGCCGCGGAAGAGGAGGGCCACTAGAGACCCAGTACTTC.

The genes are TRBV19 and TRBJ2-7, with TRBD1 matching over 9 bases. This CDR3 spans 15 amino acids. Trimming removed 5 bases from V and 3 bases from J; junction bases left unmatched: 8. Germline CDR1 reads LNHDA; CDR2 reads SQIVND (reference sequence). The CDR3 region has the DNA TGTGCCAGTAGTGCTCCGGGACAGGGTCTCTACGAGCAGTACTTC. This gives the protein CASSAPGQGLYEQYF.

The V and J genes are TRBV6-5 and TRBJ1-2; no firm D call. The CDR3 length is 11 residues. V was clipped by 8 bases and J by 7 bases, with 11 bases between them. Germline loops: CDR1 MNHEY, CDR2 SVGAGI. The CDR3 reads CASSRAAGYTF. Here the CDR3 DNA reads TGTGCCAGCTCGAGGGCAGCTGGCTACACCTTC.

The chain couples TRBV6-5 to TRBJ2-7, with 9 bases lining up with TRBD1. V dropped 4 bases and J dropped 5; count of bases not matched to a gene: 9. Per germline, CDR1 MNHEY and CDR2 SVGAGI. The CDR3 loop spans 15 amino acids. CDR3 protein: CASSSTGTGWNEQYF. CDR3 nucleotide sequence: TGTGCCAGCAGTTCCACCGGGACAGGGTGGAACGAGCAGTACTTC.

V is TRBV5-1 and J is TRBJ2-2; D remains unclear. The germline V gene encodes CDR1 SGHRS and CDR2 YFSETQ. Trimming pared 1 base from V and 3 bases from J, leaving 4 bases between. This CDR3 has 13 amino acids. The CDR3 DNA is TGCGCCAGCAGCTTGACAGACACCGGGGAGCTGTTTTTT. Residues: CASSLTDTGELFF.

This chain connects TRBV5-4 to TRBJ1-1; 7 positions agree with TRBD1. The germline V gene has CDR1 SGHNT and CDR2 YYREEE (reference sequence). The CDR3 has 14 residues. The V segment lost 4 bases and the J segment 4 bases; nucleotides outside the gene matches: 7. The CDR3 reads CASSPGGRSTEAFF. In DNA, the CDR3 is TGTGCCAGCAGCCCAGGGGGTCGGAGCACTGAAGCTTTCTTT.

The chain combines TRBV5-1 with TRBJ2-5; 7 nucleotides match TRBD2. The CDR3 covers 15 residues. V shed 2 bases and J 2 bases; nucleotides not matched to a gene: 6. CDR1 and CDR2 from the germline V gene are SGHRS and YFSETQ. The CDR3 DNA reads TGCGCCAGCAGCTTAGCCCTCGGGGGGCAAGAGACCCAGTACTTC. It yields the protein CASSLALGGQETQYF.

This rearrangement joins TRBV27 to TRBJ2-1; 9 nucleotides agree with TRBD2. The trim removed 2 bases at V and 7 bases at J, leaving 3 bases unmatched. This CDR3 comprises 14 residues. Per germline, CDR1 MNHEY and CDR2 SMNVEV (reference sequence). The CDR3 loop reads CASSLRTSENEQFF. DNA for the CDR3: TGTGCCAGCAGTTTAAGGACTAGCGAAAATGAGCAGTTCTTC.

This clone has a handful of counts. The chain carries TRBV10-3 and TRBJ2-7; D unresolved. The CDR3 is 12 amino acids. From germline, CDR1 is ENHRY and CDR2 SYGVKD. Trimming removed 10 bases from V and 1 base from J, with 11 bases in between. The CDR3 sequence: CATSAASYEQYF. CDR3 in DNA: TGTGCCACCAGCGCGGCTTCCTACGAGCAGTACTTC.

The chain has TRBV2 and TRBJ2-4; TRBD2 matches 8 bases. From germline, CDR1 is SNHLY and CDR2 FYNNEI. V was pared by 3 bases and J by 13 bases, with 11 bases of the junction left unmatched. The CDR3 is 14 residues long. In DNA, the CDR3 is TGTGCCAGCAGTGAGTCCTTCCGGGGGGGTGGCCAGTACTTC. Translating gives CASSESFRGGGQYF.

This chain joins TRBV5-4 and TRBJ2-3; maybe TRBD2 (6 bases). In germline, CDR1 is SGHNT, CDR2 YYREEE (reference sequence). This CDR3 comprises 16 residues. Between the trimmed V and J ends, which lost 3 bases and 0 bases, there was a span of 14 bases. CDR3 sequence: CASSSKRAESTDTQYF. CDR3 in DNA: TGTGCCAGCAGCTCCAAGCGGGCGGAAAGCACAGATACGCAGTATTTT. The full variable domain, with the rest looked up from reference TRBV5-4 and TRBJ2-3, is ETGVTQSPTHLIKTRGQQVTLRCSSQSGHNTVSWYQQALGQGPQFIFQYYREEENGRGNFPPRFSGLQFPNYSSELNVNALELDDSALYLCASSSKRAESTDTQYFGPGTRLTVL.

This chain's CDR3 is CASSTRTPANTEAFF. DNA of the CDR3: TGTGCCAGCAGCACCAGGACACCAGCGAACACTGAAGCTTTCTTT. This rearrangement joins TRBV6-5 to TRBJ1-1, with a weak D call TRBD1 (5 bases). V lost 6 bases, J lost 1 base, and 15 bases lay in between. Germline V gene lookup returns CDR1 MNHEY and CDR2 SVGAGI. The CDR3 has 15 amino acids.

V gene TRBV2 combines with J gene TRBJ2-4; TRBD2 aligns across 7 bases. This CDR3 is built from 13 residues. Per the germline V gene, CDR1 is SNHLY and CDR2 is FYNNEI. V was clipped by 6 bases and J by 4 bases; unmatched bases: 3. This chain's CDR3 is CASSSSGKNIQYF. The CDR3 region has the DNA TGTGCCAGCAGCAGTAGCGGGAAAAACATTCAGTACTTC.

The chain joins TRBV19 to TRBJ2-5, with 7 bases identical to TRBD1. The trim removed 1 base at V and 0 bases at J, leaving 5 bases unmatched. This CDR3 has 16 amino acids. The germline V gene encodes CDR1 LNHDA and CDR2 SQIVND (reference sequence). The CDR3: CASSIAPGQNQETQYF. The CDR3 DNA reads TGTGCCAGTAGTATAGCTCCGGGACAGAACCAAGAGACCCAGTACTTC.

The chain combines TRBV28 with TRBJ1-1; 8 nucleotides line up with TRBD1. CDR1 is MDHEN, CDR2 SYDVKM, per germline. J gave up 1 base and V 3 bases, and 7 bases lay outside the gene matches. This CDR3 has 16 residues. DNA of the CDR3: TGTGCCAGCAGTTTCTTCAGGGGGCAGGGGAACACTGAAGCTTTCTTT. Translating it yields CASSFFRGQGNTEAFF. The variable domain in full, completed from reference TRBV28 and TRBJ1-1, reads DVKVTQSSRYLVKRTGEKVFLECVQDMDHENMFWYRQDPGLGLRLIYFSYDVKMKEKGDIPEGYSVSREKKERFSLILESASTNQTSMYLCASSFFRGQGNTEAFFGQGTRLTVV.

CDR3 sequence (DNA): TGTGCCAGCAGCCCCAGGCGGGGACAGATTAATGAGCAGTTCTTC. The encoded protein is CASSPRRGQINEQFF. V usage is TRBV7-3 and J usage is TRBJ2-1; possible D gene TRBD1, 7 bases. V was trimmed by 5 bases and J by 7 bases, leaving 18 bases between them. The CDR3 runs to 15 residues. Germline V gene sequence: CDR1 SGHTA, CDR2 FQGTGA.

As to this clone: Germline and junction disagree at one end, which may indicate a read error. The chain combines TRBV29-1 with TRBJ1-2, with 8 positions matching TRBD1. The CDR3 sequence is 12 residues long. CDR1 is SQVTM, CDR2 ANQGSEA, per germline. CDR3 residues: CSVQGVGYAYTF. The CDR3 bases are TGCAGCGTACAGGGGGTCGGATATGCCTACACCTTC.

The CDR3 DNA sequence: TGCGCCAGCAGCCAAGTGGAAGGCAGGGGCTCTGGAAACACCATATATTTT. Encoded protein: CASSQVEGRGSGNTIYF. The chain carries TRBV4-1 and TRBJ1-3; D possibly corresponds to TRBD1 (6 bases). The CDR3 is 17 amino acids. The V gene's germline CDR1 is MGHRA and CDR2 YSYEKL. V shed 1 base and J shed 0 bases, with 13 bases lying between them.

The chain employs TRBV7-3 and TRBJ2-6, with TRBD1 matching 11 bases. V lost 1 base to trimming and J lost 0 bases; unmatched junction nucleotides: 2. In germline, CDR1 is SGHTA, CDR2 FQGTGA. The CDR3 is 18 residues long. Here the CDR3 reads CASSLIGTGGSGANVLTF. CDR3 coding DNA: TGTGCCAGCAGCTTAATCGGGACAGGGGGCTCTGGGGCCAACGTCCTGACTTTC.

The chain joins TRBV27 to TRBJ1-4; TRBD1 agrees at 12 bases. The CDR3 totals 18 residues. CDR1 is MNHEY and CDR2 is SMNVEV in the germline V gene (reference sequence). With V trimmed by 4 bases and J by 8 bases, 14 bases remained unmatched. Here the CDR3 DNA reads TGTGCCAGCAGTTCTCCGGGACAGGGGGCGATTTTATTCGAAAAACTGTTTTTT. Protein sequence: CASSSPGQGAILFEKLFF.

This clone was picked up a small number of times. V is TRBV7-8 and J is TRBJ2-7, with 9 bases lining up with TRBD1. Germline lookup yields CDR1 SGHVS and CDR2 FQNEAQ. The CDR3 totals 15 residues. V lost 7 bases to trimming and J lost 5 bases; unmatched junction nucleotides: 12. The CDR3 DNA reads TGTGCCAGCACCCCCTCCGGGACAGGGAGCGACGAGCAGTACTTC. Translating gives CASTPSGTGSDEQYF.

The chain is built from TRBV5-1 and TRBJ2-7; possibly TRBD2 for D (6 bases). Trimming stripped 1 base from V and 1 base from J, with 12 bases between. This CDR3 has 15 residues. Germline V gene data show CDR1 as SGHRS and CDR2 as YFSETQ. CDR3 nucleotides: TGCGCCAGCAGCTTGACAGGACTACGTTCCTACGAGCAGTACTTC. It is translated as CASSLTGLRSYEQYF.